The following is a T cell receptor beta chain sequence with its context. Its antigen is not identified. This sample is part of a study of graft-versus-host responses after intestinal transplantation. Study background: Every recipient underwent anti-thymocyte globulin induction, then tacrolimus and steroids for two to four years.

TCRdb keeps only in-frame clones here, not all; method: immunoSEQ multiplex PCR. The sample includes roughly 120,000 clones, just over 90% seen only once; the top ten take around 0.49%. Trimming removed 7 bases from V and 5 bases from J, with 17 bases in between. Germline V gene sequence: CDR1 LGHNA, CDR2 YNFKEQ. CDR3 length equals 14 residues. General observations from the study: The recipient marrow held GvH clones, and some of them showed up first in ileum or blood.

The input for sequencing was unstimulated CD8+ T cells sorted from spleen or lymph node cells, taken before intestinal transplant. This clonotype was sampled from a human donor who received an intestinal transplant. The rearrangement joins TRBV4-2 to TRBJ1-2; D possibly corresponds to TRBD1 (6 bases). This CDR3 reads CASTQGRGAYGYTF. The CDR3 DNA is TGTGCCAGCACCCAGGGGAGGGGAGCATATGGCTACACCTTC.